What follows is one TCR beta chain and its context. Its target is unknown. An absence of ophthalmopathy progression within 18 months meant stable Graves' hyperthyroidism. Exclusion of a patient resulted from uncontrolled infection, other autoimmune disease, pregnancy or lactation. More than 8 ml fresh peripheral blood yielded the PBMCs. Amplified TCR beta CDR3 regions came from RNA transcripts. TCR CDR3 underwent first-round RT-PCR with the HTBI primer set. TCRdb reprocessed the multiplex PCR reads via MiXCR and lists one record per CDR3 protein. The sample includes about 720,000 distinct CDR3 sequences, about a sixth of them seen just once. The data stem from a study of T cells in Graves' hyperthyroidism and ophthalmopathy. Overall study findings and caveats: The model identified upcoming ophthalmopathy a median approximately 6.5 months ahead of onset.

The germline V gene encodes CDR1 ENHRY and CDR2 SYGVKD. V gave up 0 bases and J gave up 8 bases, with 7 bases separating them. The CDR3 contains 12 residues. The specimen sequenced was blood. This chain links TRBV10-3 with TRBJ1-2, with D unclear. The TCR comes from a man aged 18 to 30 with Graves' hyperthyroidism. The CDR3 here is CAISESLTGYTF. The CDR3, as DNA: TGTGCCATCAGTGAGTCCCTTACGGGCTACACCTTC.